This entry is about one TCR beta chain. Its matching antigen is unknown. The sample is drawn from a study of blood T cells in healthy people across ages. About the study: Using template switching, researchers captured about one barcoded beta molecule for each two T cells. Study-wide points: In long-lived donors, naive CD4+ cell counts and diversity exceeded those of aged donors.

Primers used in a second PCR of roughly 6 to 12 cycles were a sample-barcoded 5' primer and a J-beta primer mix. Carrying 12 random nucleotides, a template-switch adaptor labeled each individual cDNA molecule. A single record per CDR3 protein comes from TCRdb applying MiXCR to the 5' RACE reads. Of 1.5 million to 2 million distinct CDR3 sequences listed, around 40% are singletons. The V gene's germline CDR1 is SGDLS and CDR2 YYNGEE. V lost 0 bases to trimming and J lost 6 bases; unmatched junction nucleotides: 5. The CDR3 totals 14 residues. Every sample yielded at least 6 million isolated PBMCs. The V gene is TRBV9, the J gene TRBJ2-7, with TRBD2 matching over 8 bases. This TCR was recovered from a human donor in good health. Sample: blood. This chain's CDR3 is CASSVDAGGREQYF. The DNA for the CDR3 is TGTGCCAGCAGCGTAGACGCGGGGGGCCGCGAGCAGTACTTC.